Here is one T cell receptor (beta chain) with its context. Its antigen is as yet unknown. Healthy Caucasians, and only they, were the donors. This CDR3 spans 15 amino acids. The ends were cut back, 5 bases at V and 2 bases at J, with 16 bases in the middle. Germline lookup yields CDR1 SEHNR and CDR2 FQNEAQ (reference sequence). The record originates from a study of identical twins. TCRdb re-called the 5' RACE reads with MiXCR, one entry per CDR3 protein. In the table there are hundreds of thousands of distinct CDR3 sequences, more than 9% of which are singletons. Findings of the study overall: Carriage of fewer insertions was seen in abundant cord blood beta clonotypes, whereas memory repertoires showed none. Invariant T cells like MAIT and iNKT could partly confound the zero-insertion analyses.

These sequences were also reported in another study, on yellow fever vaccine responses in identical twins.

This chain joins TRBV7-9 and TRBJ2-7; a weak D match, TRBD1 (6 bases). The TCR sequence derives from a woman between 18 and 29 years old in good health. Sequencing input: PBMCs. In DNA form, the CDR3 reads TGTGCCAGCAGCGCTAGGGGGACAATTACCTACGAGCAGTACTTC. This gives the protein CASSARGTITYEQYF. The entire variable domain, with the rest obtained from reference TRBV7-9 and TRBJ2-7, is as follows: DTGVSQNPRHKITKRGQNVTFRCDPISEHNRLYWYRQTLGQGPEFLTYFQNEAQLEKSRLLSDRFSAERPKGSFSTLEIQRTEQGDSAMYLCASSARGTITYEQYFGPGTRLTVT.